These T cell receptor beta chains were read from a single sample in a study of T cells in Graves' hyperthyroidism and ophthalmopathy. TCRdb re-analysed the multiplex PCR reads in MiXCR, keeping a single row per CDR3 protein. The sample consists of some 760,000 distinct CDR3 sequences, about 14% of them appearing once. Input material: blood. The receptors stem from a woman between 18 and 30 years old with Graves' hyperthyroidism. The CDR3 runs from the conserved cysteine through the conserved F or W. The D gene is left open where the match is weak. Size is stated for part of the rows, as once, few or many counts, or as a class when the clone is expanded.

>many|TRBV18|TRBD1|TRBJ1-5
TGTGCCAGCTCACAACAGGGGGCAGATCAGCCCCAGCATTTT
CASSQQGADQPQHF
>-|TRBV6-1|TRBD1|TRBJ1-1
TGTGCCAGCAGGGATACAGGGGGCGGTGGGGCTTTCTTT
CASRDTGGGGAFF
>-|TRBV9|-|TRBJ2-7
TGTGCCAGCAGCCCGGGACCTGCATCCTACGAGCAGTACTTC
CASSPGPASYEQYF
>-|TRBV3-1|-|TRBJ2-2
TGTGCCAGCAGCCCTCTGGACTACATTGGGCAGGGGAACACCGGGGAGCTGTTTTTT
CASSPLDYIGQGNTGELFF
>few|TRBV11-2|-|TRBJ1-1
TGTGCCAGCAGCAATATGGTAGACACTGAAGCTTTCTTT
CASSNMVDTEAFF
>many|TRBV11-2|-|TRBJ2-5
TGTGCCAGCAGCCTCCCGGGCCAAGAGACCCAGTACTTC
CASSLPGQETQYF
>-|TRBV3-1|-|TRBJ2-6
TGTGCCACCACAGGGCCTGGGGCCAACGTCCTGACTTTC
CATTGPGANVLTF
>few|TRBV7-9|-|TRBJ2-7
TGTGCCAGCAGCTCCAAAGGGGAGCAGTACTTC
CASSSKGEQYF
>many|TRBV7-9|-|TRBJ2-7
TGTGCCAGCAGCTCTCGAAGTGGCGGAAGCTCCTACGAGCAGTACTTC
CASSSRSGGSSYEQYF
>many|TRBV2|TRBD1|TRBJ2-3
TGTGCCAGCCGGTTACGACAGGGGACGGGCCTTAGCACAGATACGCAGTATTTT
CASRLRQGTGLSTDTQYF
>many|TRBV20-1|TRBD2|TRBJ2-7
TGCAGTGCTTCCCTTCCTAGCGGGAGGTACGAGCAGTACTTC
CSASLPSGRYEQYF
>many|TRBV20-1|-|TRBJ2-1
TGCAGTGCTCCAACCTTTGACAGCTACAATGAGCAGTTCTTC
CSAPTFDSYNEQFF
>many|TRBV7-9|-|TRBJ1-1
TGTGCCAGCAGCTTAGAGAGCACTGAAGCTTTCTTT
CASSLESTEAFF
>-|TRBV28|-|TRBJ2-1
TGTGCCAGTTGGGGGGTGGTAGCCTCCTACAATGAGCAGTTCTTC
CASWGVVASYNEQFF
>many|TRBV4-1|-|TRBJ1-2
TGCGCCAGCAGCCAAGATTCGGGGGCGAGGGGCTACACCTTC
CASSQDSGARGYTF
>many|TRBV11-2|TRBD1|TRBJ2-7
TGTGCCAGCAGCTTAGGGCAGGGGGTGCGCTACGAGCAGTACTTC
CASSLGQGVRYEQYF
>-|TRBV7-9|TRBD2|TRBJ2-1
TGTGCCAGCAGCTTAGCTAGCGGGAGGGCCAATGAGCAGTTCTTC
CASSLASGRANEQFF
>-|TRBV10-3|-|TRBJ2-2
TGTGCCATCAGTGCCTCCGGGACTCTGAACACCGGGGAGCTGTTTTTT
CAISASGTLNTGELFF
>many|TRBV18|TRBD1|TRBJ1-5
TGTGCCAGCTCAGGGACAGGCAGGGGCAATCAGCCCCAGCATTTT
CASSGTGRGNQPQHF
>-|TRBV2|-|TRBJ2-5
TGTGCCAGCATGGCTGGCGGCCAAGAGACCCAGTACTTC
CASMAGGQETQYF
>many|TRBV18|TRBD1|TRBJ2-2
TGTGCCAGCTCACCACGGCAAGGACAGGACAACACCGGGGAGCTGTTTTTT
CASSPRQGQDNTGELFF
>many|TRBV7-8|-|TRBJ2-5
TGTGCCAGCTCGTTAGTGAGCGGGACCCAGTACTTC
CASSLVSGTQYF
>few|TRBV12-3/TRBV12-4|TRBD1|TRBJ1-5
TGTGCCAGCAGGATGGGACAGGGTAATCAGCCCCAGCATTTT
CASRMGQGNQPQHF
>many|TRBV19|-|TRBJ2-7
TGTGCCAGTAGTTCCCGAAGGGACTACGAGCAGTACTTC
CASSSRRDYEQYF
>many|TRBV10-2|TRBD1|TRBJ1-1
TGCGCCAGCAGGACAGGGCGGAAGGCTGAAGCTTTCTTT
CASRTGRKAEAFF
>few|TRBV20-1|TRBD2|TRBJ2-1
TGCAGTGCTAGTATCGGGACTAGCGGAGCCTACAATGAGCAGTTCTTC
CSASIGTSGAYNEQFF
>many|TRBV7-8|-|TRBJ1-4
TGTGCCAGCAGCCTAGGGGGGGGGATTAATGAAAAACTGTTTTTT
CASSLGGGINEKLFF
>-|TRBV4-1|-|TRBJ2-1
TGCGCCAGCAGCCAAGAGGGGAGGGGGCTAGGCAATGAGCAGTTCTTC
CASSQEGRGLGNEQFF
>many|TRBV18|TRBD1|TRBJ2-7
TGTGCCAGCTCATTTCACAGGGGGACAATCTCCTACGAGCAGTACTTC
CASSFHRGTISYEQYF
>-|TRBV11-2|TRBD1|TRBJ2-7
TGTGCCAGCAGCCCGCTGTATGGGACAGGGGCATACGAGCAGTACTTC
CASSPLYGTGAYEQYF
>many|TRBV11-2|TRBD2|TRBJ2-7
TGTGCCAGCAGCTCCCGAGATAGCGGGCACTACGAGCAGTACTTC
CASSSRDSGHYEQYF
>many|TRBV27|TRBD2|TRBJ2-3
TGTGCCAGCAGTACCGCTAGCGGCAGGAGCACAGATACGCAGTATTTT
CASSTASGRSTDTQYF
>many|TRBV20-1|-|TRBJ2-1
TGCAGTGCTAGAGATCCGAGGCGTCAGAGCTCCTACAATGAGCAGTTCTTC
CSARDPRRQSSYNEQFF
>few|TRBV4-1|TRBD1|TRBJ2-7
TGCGCCAGCAGCCAAGTTCGACAGGGGGGCAACTACGAGCAGTACTTC
CASSQVRQGGNYEQYF
>-|TRBV19|TRBD1|TRBJ1-5
TGTGCCAGTAGTACCCGGCGCAGGGGGTTTAATCAGCCCCAGCATTTT
CASSTRRRGFNQPQHF
>few|TRBV25-1|TRBD2|TRBJ2-3
TGTGCCAGCAGCGGACCTCGACTAGCGGCCTCGTCAGATACGCAGTATTTT
CASSGPRLAASSDTQYF
>-|TRBV30|-|TRBJ2-5
TGTGCCTCTCAGGGGGGCGCAGGAGAGACCCAGTACTTC
CASQGGAGETQYF
>many|TRBV7-2|-|TRBJ2-1
TGTGCCAGCAGCTTGTCTAGCCCCTCCTACAATGAGCAGTTCTTC
CASSLSSPSYNEQFF
>few|TRBV9|-|TRBJ2-7
TGTGCCAGCAGCTCGCGAATCCGGGACTCTTTCTACGAGCAGTACTTC
CASSSRIRDSFYEQYF
>-|TRBV27|TRBD1|TRBJ1-4
TGTGCCAGCAGTTCCTGGACAGGGGGCCTTGAAAAACTGTTTTTT
CASSSWTGGLEKLFF
>-|TRBV24-1|-|TRBJ2-7
TGTGCCACCAGTGATTGGGGTGTGTGGCTGGACACCGCCGATGAGCAGTACTTC
CATSDWGVWLDTADEQYF
>many|TRBV18|TRBD2|TRBJ2-1
TGTGCCAGCTCACAGGGACTAGCGGGGATTGAGCAGTTCTTC
CASSQGLAGIEQFF
>-|TRBV10-3|-|TRBJ1-5
TGTGCCACCGCGGGCCGGGAGAATCAGCCCCAGCATTTT
CATAGRENQPQHF
>few|TRBV14|TRBD2|TRBJ2-5
TGTGCCAGCAGCCACTGGACTAGCGGGACCTCCCTCCAAGAGACCCAGTACTTC
CASSHWTSGTSLQETQYF
>many|TRBV20-1|-|TRBJ1-1
TGCAGTGCTAGAGATCCAAAGGTGAACACTGAAGCTTTCTTT
CSARDPKVNTEAFF
>-|TRBV7-2|-|TRBJ2-2
TGTGCCAGCAGCTTAGATCCCACAGGTGTTCCCGCCGGGGAGCTGTTTTTT
CASSLDPTGVPAGELFF
>-|TRBV10-3|-|TRBJ2-7
TGTGCCATCAGTGAGAGGGTAGGGTCTCTCTACGAGCAGTACTTC
CAISERVGSLYEQYF
>many|TRBV13|-|TRBJ2-2
TGTGCCAGCAGCTCGGGACTTCTGAACACCGGGGAGCTGTTTTTT
CASSSGLLNTGELFF
>-|TRBV20-1|-|TRBJ2-5
TGCAGTGCCCAATCAAGGGCGGGGGAGACCCAGTACTTC
CSAQSRAGETQYF
>-|TRBV20-1|-|TRBJ2-3
TGCAGTGCTAGACCCCCAGGGAGGACAGATACGCAGTATTTT
CSARPPGRTDTQYF
>-|TRBV12-3/TRBV12-4|-|TRBJ1-1
TGTGCCAGTCAACAGCTTTCCAACACTGAAGCTTTCTTT
CASQQLSNTEAFF
>many|TRBV7-2|-|TRBJ2-7
TGTGCCAGCAGCCGGCCTACTAGTGGGTACTACGAGCAGTACTTC
CASSRPTSGYYEQYF
>many|TRBV7-3|TRBD1|TRBJ2-2
TGTGCCAGCAGCCCCAACAGGGGTACCGGGGAGCTGTTTTTT
CASSPNRGTGELFF
>-|TRBV4-1|-|TRBJ1-4
TGCGCCAGCAGCCATGGTACGGGTGAAAAACTGTTTTTT
CASSHGTGEKLFF
>-|TRBV7-2|-|TRBJ2-5
TGTGCCAGCAGCTACCTCCTGGGGGAGACCCAGTACTTC
CASSYLLGETQYF